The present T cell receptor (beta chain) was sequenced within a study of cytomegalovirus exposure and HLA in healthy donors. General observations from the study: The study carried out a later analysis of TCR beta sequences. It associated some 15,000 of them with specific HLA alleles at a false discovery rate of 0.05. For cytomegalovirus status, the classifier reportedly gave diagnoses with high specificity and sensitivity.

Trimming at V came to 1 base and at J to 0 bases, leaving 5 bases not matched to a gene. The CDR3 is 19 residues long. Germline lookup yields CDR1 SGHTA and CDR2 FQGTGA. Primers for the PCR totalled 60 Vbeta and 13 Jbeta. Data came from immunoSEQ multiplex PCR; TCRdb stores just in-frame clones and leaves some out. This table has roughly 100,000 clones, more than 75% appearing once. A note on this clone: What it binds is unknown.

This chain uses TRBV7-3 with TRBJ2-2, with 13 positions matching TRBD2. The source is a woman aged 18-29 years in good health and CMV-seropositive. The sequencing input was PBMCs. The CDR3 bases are TGTGCCAGCAGCTTAAGAGCGGGACTAGCGGGATCGAACACCGGGGAGCTGTTTTTT. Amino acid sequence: CASSLRAGLAGSNTGELFF.